Shown below are 25 T cell receptor beta chains from a single sample sequenced in a study of post-analysis software for immune sequencing data. Sequencing libraries made from TCR beta cDNA carried unique molecular identifiers. TCRdb ran MiXCR on the PCR reads and lists one entry per CDR3 protein. The repertoire includes roughly 620,000 distinct CDR3 sequences, about 40% of them detected once, and under 2% sits in the top ten. Their antigens remain unidentified. Findings and limits, study-wide: In patients, TRBV5-6, TRBV5-1 and TRBV20-1 belonged to about five TRBV segments found more frequently than in controls.

Sequences were obtained from blood. Receptor source: a girl aged 10 to 17 with multiple sclerosis.

The rearrangement links TRBV12-3 or TRBV12-4 to TRBJ2-3; D tentatively fits TRBD1 or TRBD2 (6 bases each). The CDR3 length is 14 residues. Trimming left V 2 bases short and J 4 bases short, with 10 bases between. The CDR3 loop reads CASSLFRGPDTQYF. The CDR3 DNA sequence: TGTGCCAGCAGTTTATTCCGGGGGCCAGATACGCAGTATTTT.

As concerns this clonotype: This may arise from a read error, as a much more abundant clone is one base away. The chain carries TRBV12-3 or TRBV12-4 and TRBJ2-1; D is perhaps TRBD1 (5 bases). Between the trimmed V and J ends, which lost 2 bases and 13 bases, there was a span of 21 bases. The CDR3 is 15 residues long. CDR3 coding DNA: TGTGCCAGCAGTTTACAGGGCCGGTACCAAGAGACCCAGTTCTTC. It translates to CASSLQGRYQETQFF.

This chain connects TRBV5-1 to TRBJ1-5; D possibly corresponds to TRBD1 (5 bases). The germline CDR1 and CDR2 sequences are SGHRS and YFSETQ. CDR3 length: 13 amino acids. Deletions cut 4 bases from V and 10 bases from J, with 15 bases between. The CDR3 nucleotides read TGCGCCAGCAGCCTGGGACGGGGAGGTCCCCAGCATTTT. It is translated as CASSLGRGGPQHF.

This clonotype turned up a few times. The V gene is TRBV5-6, the J gene TRBJ2-3; D is uncertain. The germline CDR1 and CDR2 sequences are SGHDT and YYEEEE. Trimming left V 0 bases short and J 2 bases short, with 10 bases between. The CDR3 extends over 15 amino acids. CDR3 DNA: TGTGCCAGCAGCTTGGGCAGCCTCCTCACAGATACGCAGTATTTT. Translating it yields CASSLGSLLTDTQYF.

This sequence joins TRBV7-2 and TRBJ1-5; no definite D call. Trimming stripped 3 bases from V and 1 base from J, with 13 bases between. Germline CDR1 is SGHTA and CDR2 is FQGNSA. The CDR3 contains 16 residues. This CDR3 reads CASSFAGITSNQPQHF. In DNA form, the CDR3 reads TGTGCCAGCAGCTTTGCGGGGATAACAAGCAATCAGCCCCAGCATTTT.

This clonotype was recorded a few times. The chain has TRBV20-1 and TRBJ1-2, with D uncertain. This CDR3 is 10 amino acids long. The germline V and J ends were trimmed by 5 bases and 4 bases, with 5 bases remaining between them. CDR1 DFQATT and CDR2 SNEGSKA come from the germline V gene (reference sequence). The CDR3, as DNA: TGCAGTGCTCACACCTATGGCTACACCTTC. Amino acids: CSAHTYGYTF.

This clonotype was seen a few times. The J gene is TRBJ2-5, the V gene TRBV11-2; 8 bases align to TRBD2. Germline V gene data show CDR1 as SGHAT and CDR2 as FQNNGV. V gave up 1 base and J gave up 6 bases; unmatched junction bases: 1. The CDR3 runs to 13 residues. This CDR3 is CASSLGGGQTQYF. The CDR3 bases are TGTGCCAGCAGCTTAGGCGGGGGGCAGACCCAGTACTTC. The full variable domain, in which reference TRBV11-2 and TRBJ2-5 provide the parts outside the CDR3, is EAGVAQSPRYKIIEKRQSVAFWCNPISGHATLYWYQQILGQGPKLLIQFQNNGVVDDSQLPKDRFSAERLKGVDSTLKIQPAKLEDSAVYLCASSLGGGQTQYFGPGTRLLVL.

This rearrangement joins TRBV4-1 to TRBJ2-7; D not resolved. The CDR3 runs to 13 residues. Germline loops: CDR1 MGHRA, CDR2 YSYEKL. V lost 1 base and J 4 bases, leaving 8 bases between the germline ends. The CDR3 DNA is TGCGCCAGCAGCCAAGCGATGGGGTACGAGCAGTACTTC. This encodes CASSQAMGYEQYF.

The V gene is TRBV12-3 or TRBV12-4, the J gene TRBJ1-1, with 7 nucleotides matching TRBD1. Germline trimming cut 5 bases from V and 6 bases from J; bases unmatched to any gene: 9. CDR3 length equals 14 residues. The CDR3 DNA reads TGTGCCAGCAGTCAAGAGACAGGGAGGTCTGAAGCTTTCTTT. This translates into CASSQETGRSEAFF.

The chain employs TRBV12-3 or TRBV12-4 and TRBJ1-2; 11 bases are shared with TRBD1. V dropped 6 bases and J dropped 7; count of bases not matched to a gene: 10. This CDR3 comprises 15 residues. CDR3 in amino acids: CASRPSGTGGPGYTF. The CDR3 nucleotides are TGTGCCAGCAGACCTTCCGGGACAGGGGGACCTGGCTACACCTTC.

V is TRBV27 and J is TRBJ2-1, with D unresolved. The CDR3 contains 13 residues. V was trimmed by 1 base and J by 5 bases, leaving 6 bases between them. CDR1 is MNHEY and CDR2 is SMNVEV in the germline V gene (reference sequence). In DNA, the CDR3 is TGTGCCAGCAGTTTATTATTGGACAATGAGCAGTTCTTC. Translating gives CASSLLLDNEQFF.

The table lists this clonotype with many counts. One end of the junction is discordant with germline, which a read error may explain. This chain joins TRBV29-1 and TRBJ2-7; D is possibly TRBD1 or TRBD2 (5 bases each). Looked up from germline, CDR1 is SQVTM and CDR2 is ANQGSEA. The CDR3 length is 14 residues. The CDR3 coding sequence is TGCAGCGTCGAAGGGCCGATGGGGGTCTACGAGCAGTACTTC. Translated: CSVEGPMGVYEQYF.

This rearrangement joins TRBV6-5 to TRBJ1-4; tentative D call: TRBD1 (5 bases). CDR1 and CDR2 (germline): MNHEY, SVGAGI. V was pared by 0 bases and J by 10 bases, with 9 bases between. This CDR3 has 13 amino acids. DNA of the CDR3: TGTGCCAGCAGTTACTCTAGTGGGGGAAAACTGTTTTTT. It is translated as CASSYSSGGKLFF.

The chain links TRBV20-1 to TRBJ1-5, with D possibly being TRBD1 (6 bases). This CDR3 has 13 amino acids. CDR1 and CDR2 from the germline V gene are DFQATT and SNEGSKA (reference sequence). Trimming stripped 6 bases from V and 6 bases from J, with 15 bases between. Here the CDR3 reads CSARLGGFQPQHF. CDR3 bases: TGCAGTGCGCGGCTGGGGGGCTTTCAGCCCCAGCATTTT.

CDR3 nucleotide sequence: TGTGCCAGCAGCCCGGACTGTGAGCAGTTCTTC. It translates to CASSPDCEQFF. The V gene is TRBV7-9, the J gene TRBJ2-1; D possibly corresponds to TRBD2 (5 bases). Germline V gene data show CDR1 as SEHNR and CDR2 as FQNEAQ (reference sequence). The CDR3 has 11 amino acids. V gave up 5 bases and J gave up 9 bases, with 8 bases separating them. The full variable domain, in which reference TRBV7-9 and TRBJ2-1 provide the parts outside the CDR3, is DTGVSQNPRHKITKRGQNVTFRCDPISEHNRLYWYRQTLGQGPEFLTYFQNEAQLEKSRLLSDRFSAERPKGSFSTLEIQRTEQGDSAMYLCASSPDCEQFFGPGTRLTVL.

The V gene is TRBV4-1, the J gene TRBJ2-7, with D maybe TRBD2 (5 bases). Germline V gives CDR1 MGHRA, CDR2 YSYEKL. The CDR3 contains 16 residues. V lost 2 bases to trimming and J lost 3 bases, with 17 bases between them. The CDR3 region has the DNA TGCGCCAGCAGCCAACACATCGGACTTGACTTCTACGAGCAGTACTTC. This encodes CASSQHIGLDFYEQYF.

This clonotype was picked up a small number of times. The CDR3 DNA is TGTGCCAGCAGTCGGGACAGGGGGCGTGATGAGCAGTTCTTC. Residues: CASSRDRGRDEQFF. The J gene is TRBJ2-1, the V gene TRBV12-3 or TRBV12-4; 12 bases match TRBD1. The CDR3 has 14 residues. V lost 5 bases to trimming and J lost 8 bases; unmatched junction nucleotides: 4.

This clonotype was observed a few times. This chain uses TRBV7-2 with TRBJ2-7; maybe TRBD1 (6 bases). Trimming pared 4 bases from V and 5 bases from J, leaving 15 bases between. This CDR3 comprises 14 residues. The germline gives CDR1 SGHTA, CDR2 FQGNSA. CDR3 sequence (DNA): TGTGCCAGCAGCTGGATGGACAGCTTCAACGAGCAGTACTTC. The encoded protein is CASSWMDSFNEQYF.

This clonotype was detected only a few times. The V and J genes are TRBV9 and TRBJ1-1, with TRBD1 as a possible D gene (5 bases). The CDR3 sequence is 16 residues long. The V end was cut by 0 bases, the J end by 4 bases, with 16 bases between. From germline, CDR1 is SGDLS and CDR2 YYNGEE. In DNA, the CDR3 is TGTGCCAGCAGCGTAGTACCCCAGGGAGGAGTCACTGAAGCTTTCTTT. It encodes CASSVVPQGGVTEAFF. Looking up the rest from reference TRBV9 and TRBJ1-1 gives the full variable domain: DSGVTQTPKHLITATGQRVTLRCSPRSGDLSVYWYQQSLDQGLQFLIQYYNGEERAKGNILERFSAQQFPDLHSELNLSSLELGDSALYFCASSVVPQGGVTEAFFGQGTRLTVV.

The V and J genes are TRBV6-5 and TRBJ2-7; tentative D call: TRBD1 (5 bases). The germline gives CDR1 MNHEY, CDR2 SVGAGI. This CDR3 comprises 13 residues. V was shortened by 2 bases and J by 3 bases, with 8 bases between the two germline ends. Here the CDR3 DNA reads TGTGCCAGCAGTTACAGGGGCCGCTACGAGCAGTACTTC. Protein sequence: CASSYRGRYEQYF.

The chain carries TRBV6-6 and TRBJ1-5; TRBD1 is a possible D gene (5 bases). The germline V gene has CDR1 MNHNY and CDR2 SVGAGI (reference sequence). The CDR3 has 17 amino acids. V was shortened by 5 bases and J by 6 bases, with 23 bases between the two germline ends. CDR3 region: CASSSGGRIGMGQPQHF. CDR3 sequence (DNA): TGTGCCAGCAGTAGCGGGGGGAGAATCGGGATGGGTCAGCCCCAGCATTTT.

This clonotype turned up a few times. The chain has TRBV11-1 and TRBJ2-1, with 12 bases fitting TRBD2. The germline V gene encodes CDR1 SGHAT and CDR2 FQDESV (reference sequence). Unmatched junction bases numbered 7, after V lost 5 bases and J lost 5 bases. This CDR3 spans 16 amino acids. The CDR3 spells CASSRLRTSGNNEQFF. The DNA of the CDR3 is TGTGCCAGCAGCCGACTGAGGACTAGCGGGAACAATGAGCAGTTCTTC.

The chain links TRBV7-2 to TRBJ2-1; 9 bases are a match to TRBD1. Trimming at V came to 5 bases and at J to 9 bases, leaving 5 bases not matched to a gene. This CDR3 spans 13 amino acids. CDR1 is SGHTA and CDR2 is FQGNSA in the germline V gene. CDR3 protein: CASSPDRGGEQFF. DNA of the CDR3: TGTGCCAGCAGCCCGGACAGGGGAGGTGAGCAGTTCTTC.

As for this clonotype: The junction departs from germline at one end; a sequencing error may be responsible. J is TRBJ2-1 and V is TRBV10-2; 7 bases are a match to TRBD2. The CDR3 runs 17 residues. The germline V gene has CDR1 WSHSY and CDR2 SAAADI. The CDR3 protein is CVSSETSYLALYNEQFF. CDR3 sequence (DNA): TGCGTCAGCAGTGAGACTAGCTACCTAGCCCTTTACAATGAGCAGTTCTTC.

This sequence joins TRBV5-1 and TRBJ2-1, with D tentatively TRBD1 (7 bases). Trimming cost V 1 base and J 4 bases, with 12 bases left between them. The CDR3 contains 15 residues. Germline V gene data show CDR1 as SGHRS and CDR2 as YFSETQ. CDR3 residues: CASSLSRGAYNEQFF. CDR3 sequence (DNA): TGCGCCAGCAGCTTGTCCAGGGGGGCTTACAATGAGCAGTTCTTC.